This paragraph covers one TCR beta chain sequence. Unique molecular identifiers were used in preparing the TCRbeta library. TCRdb re-analysed the PCR reads in MiXCR, keeping a single row per CDR3 protein. The sample lists 440,000 or so distinct CDR3 sequences; around two fifths were seen once. Germline assignment: CDR1 DFQATT and CDR2 SNEGSKA (reference sequence). CDR3 length equals 12 residues. Deletions cut 4 bases from V and 0 bases from J, with 7 bases between. The data belong to a study of T-cell reconstitution after alpha-beta-depleted transplantation in children. The specimen comprised PBMCs, sampled before TCRalphabeta/CD19-depleted stem cell transplant. The sequence was collected from a girl aged 2 to 9 with aplastic anemia, due to receive a stem cell transplant. The V gene is TRBV20-1, the J gene TRBJ2-7; no reliable D call. Here the CDR3 DNA reads TGCAGTGCTAAGGCCTCCTCCTACGAGCAGTACTTC. Its translation: CSAKASSYEQYF.